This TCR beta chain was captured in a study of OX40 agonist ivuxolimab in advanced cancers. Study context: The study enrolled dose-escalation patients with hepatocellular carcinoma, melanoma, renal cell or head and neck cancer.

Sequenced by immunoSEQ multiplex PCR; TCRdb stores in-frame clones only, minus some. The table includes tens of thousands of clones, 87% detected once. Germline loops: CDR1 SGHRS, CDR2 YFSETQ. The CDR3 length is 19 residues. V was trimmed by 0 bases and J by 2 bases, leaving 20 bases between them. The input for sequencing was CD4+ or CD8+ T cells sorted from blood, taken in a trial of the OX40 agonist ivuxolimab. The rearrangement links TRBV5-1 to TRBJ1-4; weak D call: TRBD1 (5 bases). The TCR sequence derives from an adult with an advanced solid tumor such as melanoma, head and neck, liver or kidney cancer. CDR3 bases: TGCGCCAGCAGCTTGGGTTTGGCAGGGTGGAGTAGGACTAATGAAAAACTGTTTTTT. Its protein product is CASSLGLAGWSRTNEKLFF.